Below, 27 T cell receptor beta chains from the same sample are listed, as sequenced in a study of T cell clonality in common variable immunodeficiency. Profiled with immunoSEQ multiplex PCR; TCRdb holds only in-frame clones, not every one. This repertoire holds 80,000 or so clones, and none appear only once. The sequenced sample was peripheral blood mononuclear cells. The receptors were sampled from a person aged 18 to 69 in good health.

This clone was seen many times. Partial CDR3 DNA: TGTGCCATCAGAGGACAGTCGGGACCCGGGGAG. This encodes CAIRGQSGPGE. The full CDR3 sequence reads CAIRGQSGPGELFF. The rearrangement uses TRBV10-3 and TRBJ2-2, with a possible D match to TRBD1 (6 bases). The read terminates 3 residues before the CDR3 end, so the remaining end is supplied by the germline J gene. This CDR3 is 14 amino acids long. The germline V gene has CDR1 ENHRY and CDR2 SYGVKD. Trimming took off 6 bases at V and 6 bases at J, with 14 bases between the two ends.

This clone was detected many times. The DNA ends 3 residues before the CDR3 does, and the rest of the CDR3 is filled in from the germline J gene. The chain recombines TRBV20-1 with TRBJ2-3; D is unresolved. The CDR3 covers 14 residues. With 3 bases removed from V and 0 bases from J, the gap between germline ends came to 10 bases. The V gene's germline CDR1 is DFQATT and CDR2 SNEGSKA (reference sequence). The CDR3 protein is CSASITTSTDTQYF. CDR3 DNA, as far as it was read: TGCAGTGCTAGTATCACGACTAGCACAGATACG.

This clone was counted at least ten times. Read sequence stops 3 residues before the CDR3 end, and the germline J gene provides the missing end. The chain is built from TRBV7-9 and TRBJ2-1, with TRBD1 as a possible D gene (5 bases). Germline CDR1 reads SEHNR; CDR2 reads FQNEAQ (reference sequence). The germline V and J ends were trimmed by 8 bases and 7 bases, with 9 bases remaining between them. This CDR3 is 11 amino acids long. CDR3 DNA, as far as it was read: TGTGCCAGCGCCAAGGGGAATGAG. Translating it yields CASAKGNE. From start to end, the CDR3 is CASAKGNEQFF.

This clone was found many times. The read ends 3 residues shy of where the CDR3 ends; the end is completed using the germline J gene. The chain couples TRBV19 to TRBJ2-6, with D tentatively TRBD1 (6 bases). Germline CDR1 reads LNHDA; CDR2 reads SQIVND (reference sequence). V was cut by 9 bases and J by 4 bases, with 19 bases left in between. CDR3 length equals 16 residues. CDR3 bases read: TGTGCCAGCCACCTACAGGGCGTGGGAGGGGCCAACGTC. Protein product: CASHLQGVGGANV. In full, the CDR3 reads CASHLQGVGGANVLTF.

This clone was detected ten times or more. The read finishes 3 residues shy of the CDR3 end, and the germline J gene is used to complete it. The J gene is TRBJ1-2, the V gene TRBV7-2; the D gene is possibly TRBD1 (6 bases). CDR3 length equals 13 residues. Trimming removed 6 bases from V and 2 bases from J, with 10 bases in between. Germline lookup yields CDR1 SGHTA and CDR2 FQGNSA. The CDR3 protein is CASSGQINYGYTF. CDR3 DNA (partial): TGTGCCAGCAGTGGACAGATCAACTATGGC.

There are many counts of this clone. The sequence runs out 3 residues before the end of the CDR3; the remainder is reconstructed from the germline J gene. The V gene is TRBV20-1, the J gene TRBJ2-3; 12 bases line up with TRBD1. After removal of 5 bases from V and 6 bases from J, the junction contained 3 bases not matched to a gene. CDR1 and CDR2 (germline): DFQATT, SNEGSKA (reference sequence). This CDR3 spans 13 amino acids. The sequenced CDR3 bases are TGCAGTGCTCCCGGGACAGGGGGCGATACG. Protein product: CSAPGTGGDT. The full CDR3 reads CSAPGTGGDTQYF.

This clone was detected only a few times. With the read ending 3 residues before the CDR3 end, the germline J gene is used to fill in that end. The gene calls are TRBV7-2 and TRBJ2-2; D is unclear. This CDR3 is built from 15 residues. V gave up 4 bases and J gave up 6 bases, with 15 bases separating them. CDR1 and CDR2 (germline): SGHTA, FQGNSA. CDR3 sequence: CASSSRIPGAGELFF. The sequenced part of the CDR3 DNA is TGTGCCAGCAGCTCTAGGATTCCTGGTGCCGGGGAG.

In this sample, this clone turned up many times. The read comes to an end 3 residues before the CDR3 does, leaving the germline J gene to fill in the end. The genes are TRBV11-2 and TRBJ1-4, with 8 bases identical to TRBD1. CDR3 length: 15 residues. Germline values: CDR1 SGHAT, CDR2 FQNNGV. Trimming at V came to 4 bases and at J to 8 bases, leaving 9 bases not matched to a gene. Partial CDR3 DNA: TGTGCCAGCAGCTCCAATCAGGGGGCACCCGAAAAA. As protein: CASSSNQGAPEK. The entire CDR3 protein is CASSSNQGAPEKLFF.

Note on this clone: The read terminates 3 residues before the CDR3 end, so the remaining end is supplied by the germline J gene. The rearrangement joins TRBV11-3 to TRBJ2-3; 9 nucleotides line up with TRBD1. After removal of 5 bases from V and 4 bases from J, the junction contained 4 bases not matched to a gene. The CDR3 is 14 residues long. CDR1 is SGHNT and CDR2 is YENEEA in the germline V gene. CDR3 amino acids: CASSVRTGADTQYF. The covered CDR3 bases are TGTGCCAGCAGCGTAAGGACAGGGGCAGATACG.

In its sample, this clone was seen many times. This CDR3 is CASSTTGGAVYNEQFF. Partial CDR3 DNA: TGTGCCAGTAGTACCACCGGGGGGGCTGTCTACAATGAG. The V and J genes are TRBV19 and TRBJ2-1; 8 bases align to TRBD2. The CDR3 is cut off 3 residues early in the read; its end comes from the germline J gene. From germline, CDR1 is LNHDA and CDR2 SQIVND (reference sequence). V shed 4 bases and J 3 bases; nucleotides not matched to a gene: 8. The length of the CDR3 is 16 residues.

Regarding this clone: With the read ending 3 residues before the CDR3 end, the germline J gene is used to fill in that end. Other DNA sequences from this sample encode an identical CDR3 as well. The chain joins TRBV11-3 to TRBJ2-1, with 8 positions matching TRBD2. The junction had 11 bases not matched to a gene; V was cut back by 6 bases and J by 7 bases. This CDR3 has 15 residues. The germline V gene has CDR1 SGHNT and CDR2 YENEEA. CDR3 bases read: TGTGCCAGCAGTTTAAGAGCGGGAGTGTCAAATGAG. The encoded protein is CASSLRAGVSNE. Given in full, the CDR3 is CASSLRAGVSNEQFF.

This clone was recorded at least ten times. The read ends 3 residues shy of where the CDR3 ends; the end is completed using the germline J gene. The chain recombines TRBV28 with TRBJ2-5; 10 nucleotides line up with TRBD2. J was trimmed by 5 bases and V by 5 bases; bases with no gene match: 8. Looked up from germline, CDR1 is MDHEN and CDR2 is SYDVKM. This CDR3 region has 15 residues. Partial CDR3 DNA: TGTGCCAGCAGTCTACTAGCGGGACTGTTGGAGACC. Translating it yields CASSLLAGLLET. The full CDR3 reads CASSLLAGLLETQYF.

This clone was detected many times. The observed sequence ends 3 residues before the CDR3 terminus, with the missing tail filled in from the germline J gene. The V gene is TRBV20-1, the J gene TRBJ2-1; perhaps TRBD2 as D (5 bases). Germline V gene lookup returns CDR1 DFQATT and CDR2 SNEGSKA (reference sequence). This CDR3 region has 15 residues. V lost 1 base and J 0 bases, leaving 10 bases between the germline ends. CDR3 DNA (partial): TGCAGTGCTAGAGGGCGGGCTAGCTCCTACAATGAG. This gives the protein CSARGRASSYNE. The entire CDR3 reads CSARGRASSYNEQFF.

Ten or more counts support this clone. The sequence runs out 3 residues before the end of the CDR3; the remainder is reconstructed from the germline J gene. The V and J genes are TRBV5-4 and TRBJ1-1, with 7 bases that match TRBD1. The CDR3 consists of 13 residues. CDR1 is SGHNT, CDR2 YYREEE, per germline (reference sequence). With V trimmed by 5 bases and J by 6 bases, 7 bases remained unmatched. The CDR3 DNA, read in part, is TGTGCCAGCAGTCCACAGGGGTATTCTGAA. Encoded protein: CASSPQGYSE. The entire CDR3 protein reads CASSPQGYSEAFF.

For this clone: The read stops 3 residues short of the end of the CDR3; the missing end is completed from the germline J gene. The chain joins TRBV2 to TRBJ1-3, with D unresolved. Germline V gives CDR1 SNHLY, CDR2 FYNNEI. The V gene lost 3 bases and the J gene lost 4 bases, with 16 bases spanning the gap. The CDR3 contains 16 residues. CDR3 region: CASSEQGLRAGNTIYF. Partial CDR3 DNA: TGTGCCAGCAGTGAGCAAGGCCTAAGAGCGGGAAACACC.

There are many counts of this clone. Sequencing ends 3 residues short of the CDR3 end; the germline J gene provides the rest. This chain joins TRBV5-1 and TRBJ1-2; 9 bases agree with TRBD1. This CDR3 is 15 amino acids long. V was clipped by 4 bases and J by 3 bases; unmatched bases: 7. Looked up from germline, CDR1 is SGHRS and CDR2 is YFSETQ. CDR3 DNA, as far as it was read: TGCGCCAGCAGCCCGGACGGACAGGGGTACTATGGC. Its translation is CASSPDGQGYYG. The entire CDR3 protein reads CASSPDGQGYYGYTF.

This clone was picked up many times. The DNA ends 3 residues before the CDR3 does, and the rest of the CDR3 is filled in from the germline J gene. This rearrangement joins TRBV5-1 to TRBJ2-7; D ambiguous. This CDR3 has 15 residues. V lost 3 bases and J lost 6, with 19 bases in between. Looked up from germline, CDR1 is SGHRS and CDR2 is YFSETQ. The part of the CDR3 DNA that was read is TGCGCCAGCAGCTCGCAGACTGAAATCCAAATCGAG. Its protein product is CASSSQTEIQIE. The whole CDR3 protein is CASSSQTEIQIEQYF.

The table lists this clone with many counts. The read ends 3 residues before the CDR3 terminus; that terminus is restored from the germline J gene. V usage is TRBV29-1 and J usage is TRBJ1-2, with 7 bases that match TRBD1. The CDR3 is 12 residues long. Germline CDR1 is SQVTM and CDR2 is ANQGSEA. The V and J ends lost 6 bases and 3 bases, in that order; junction bases with no gene match: 4. The CDR3 bases that were read are TGCAGCGTCAACCAGGGGGACTATGGC. Residues: CSVNQGDYG. The CDR3 reads in full as CSVNQGDYGYTF. The whole variable domain, filled in from reference TRBV29-1 and TRBJ1-2, reads SAVISQKPSRDICQRGTSLTIQCQVDSQVTMMFWYRQQPGQSLTLIATANQGSEATYESGFVIDKFPISRPNLTFSTLTVSNMSPEDSSIYLCSVNQGDYGYTFGSGTRLTVV.

The table lists this clone with many counts. The read terminates 3 residues ahead of where the CDR3 ends, so the germline J gene completes it. The J gene is TRBJ2-7, the V gene TRBV20-1, with 13 bases identical to TRBD2. The CDR3 has 16 residues. The J segment lost 2 bases and the V segment lost 6 bases, leaving 10 bases of the junction unmatched. Per the germline V gene, CDR1 is DFQATT and CDR2 is SNEGSKA (reference sequence). The CDR3: CSARTSGSKGTYEQYF. CDR3 DNA (partial): TGCAGTGCCCGGACTAGCGGGAGCAAAGGGACCTACGAG.

There are many counts of this clone. The read ends 3 residues before the CDR3 terminus; that terminus is restored from the germline J gene. The identical CDR3 is also encoded by other nucleotide sequences in the sample. This chain joins TRBV7-3 and TRBJ2-3; D is undetermined. This CDR3 has 13 residues. V lost 2 bases to trimming and J lost 0 bases, with 3 bases between them. Germline loops: CDR1 SGHTA, CDR2 FQGTGA. The CDR3 loop is CASSLPSTDTQYF. The sequenced CDR3 bases are TGTGCCAGCAGCTTACCGAGCACAGATACG.

At least ten counts were recorded for this clone. From the germline J gene comes the end of the CDR3, since the read stops 3 residues before it. This chain uses TRBV20-1 with TRBJ2-1; a weak D match, TRBD1 (6 bases). Per germline, CDR1 DFQATT and CDR2 SNEGSKA (reference sequence). CDR3 size: 16 residues. Trimming stripped 0 bases from V and 1 base from J, with 13 bases between. The covered CDR3 bases are TGCAGTGCTAGAGATCCGAAGGGGGTTTCCTACAATGAG. It yields the protein CSARDPKGVSYNE. The CDR3, in full, reads CSARDPKGVSYNEQFF.

This clone has a count of ten or more. Read data end 3 residues before the CDR3 end; the end is taken from the germline J gene. This rearrangement joins TRBV29-1 to TRBJ1-2, with 9 bases that match TRBD1. The germline CDR1 and CDR2 sequences are SQVTM and ANQGSEA. The CDR3 is 14 residues long. Trimming removed 5 bases from V and 7 bases from J; junction bases left unmatched: 11. CDR3 protein: CSVSGIQGASGYTF. CDR3 DNA, as far as it was read: TGCAGCGTTTCTGGAATACAGGGGGCGAGTGGC.

Regarding this clone: The read halts 3 residues ahead of the CDR3 end, with the missing end drawn from the germline J gene. The chain combines TRBV5-1 with TRBJ2-3, with 7 bases fitting TRBD2. Germline CDR1 reads SGHRS; CDR2 reads YFSETQ. The V and J ends lost 0 bases and 3 bases, in that order; junction bases with no gene match: 10. The CDR3 runs to 17 residues. The CDR3 DNA, read in part, is TGCGCCAGCAGCTTGGGGGCTAGCGGCGGGGGTACAGATACG. Translation: CASSLGASGGGTDT. The whole CDR3 protein is CASSLGASGGGTDTQYF.

This clone showed up just a few times. The read halts 3 residues ahead of the CDR3 end, with the missing end drawn from the germline J gene. The V gene is TRBV18, the J gene TRBJ1-5, with D possibly matching TRBD1 (6 bases). Per the germline V gene, CDR1 is KGHSH and CDR2 is LQKENI. The CDR3 is 16 amino acids. The germline V and J ends were trimmed by 5 bases and 4 bases, with 18 bases remaining between them. CDR3 region: CASSDYRESGNQPQHF. CDR3 DNA (partial): TGTGCCAGCTCAGATTACAGGGAAAGTGGGAATCAGCCC.

This clone was picked up many times. Read data end 3 residues before the CDR3 end; the end is taken from the germline J gene. V is TRBV20-1 and J is TRBJ2-1; possibly TRBD2 for D (5 bases). Trimming cost V 7 bases and J 0 bases, with 16 bases left between them. The CDR3 is 15 amino acids. Germline CDR1 reads DFQATT; CDR2 reads SNEGSKA (reference sequence). The CDR3 reads CSEAGGGRSYNEQFF. The covered CDR3 bases are TGCAGTGAGGCGGGTGGCGGACGCTCCTACAATGAG.

The table lists this clone with many counts. The CDR3 end falls 3 residues outside the read, so it is completed with the germline J gene. The rearrangement joins TRBV6-4 to TRBJ2-3; 10 nucleotides agree with TRBD2. J lost 1 base, V lost 5 bases, and 3 bases had no gene match. CDR3 length: 15 amino acids. Germline V lookup: CDR1 MRHNA, CDR2 SNTAGT. The DNA read from the CDR3 is TGTGCCAGCAGTTCCGGGACTAGCGGCACAGATACG. Translated, it gives CASSSGTSGTDT. The entire CDR3 protein reads CASSSGTSGTDTQYF.

This clone was picked up many times. The DNA ends 3 residues before the CDR3 does, and the rest of the CDR3 is filled in from the germline J gene. This chain connects TRBV12-3 or TRBV12-4 to TRBJ1-1; TRBD1 matches 7 bases. CDR3 length: 15 amino acids. V lost 4 bases and J lost 1; bases outside the gene matches: 6. Incomplete CDR3 DNA: TGTGCCAGCAGTTCCATCGGACAGGAGAACACTGAA. Amino acid sequence: CASSSIGQENTE. The full-length CDR3 reads as CASSSIGQENTEAFF.